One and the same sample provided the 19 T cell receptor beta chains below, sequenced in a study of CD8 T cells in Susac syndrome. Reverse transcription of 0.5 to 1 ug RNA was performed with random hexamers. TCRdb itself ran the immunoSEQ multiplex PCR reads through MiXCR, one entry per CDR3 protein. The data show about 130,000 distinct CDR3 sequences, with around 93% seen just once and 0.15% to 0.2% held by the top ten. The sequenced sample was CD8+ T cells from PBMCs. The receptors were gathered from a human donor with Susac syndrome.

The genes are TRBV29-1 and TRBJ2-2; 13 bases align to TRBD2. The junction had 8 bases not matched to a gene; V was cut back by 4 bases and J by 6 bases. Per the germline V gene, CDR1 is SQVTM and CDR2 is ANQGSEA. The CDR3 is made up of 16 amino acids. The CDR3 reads CSVAGLAGPGAGELFF. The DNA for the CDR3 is TGCAGCGTTGCGGGACTAGCGGGACCAGGGGCCGGGGAGCTGTTTTTT.

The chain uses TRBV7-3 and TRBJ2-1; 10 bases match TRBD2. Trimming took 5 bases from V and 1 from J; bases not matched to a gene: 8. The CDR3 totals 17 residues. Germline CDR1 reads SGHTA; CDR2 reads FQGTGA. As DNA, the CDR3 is TGTGCCAGCAGCCTCGGGACTAGCGTTGGGTCCTACAATGAGCAGTTCTTC. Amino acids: CASSLGTSVGSYNEQFF.

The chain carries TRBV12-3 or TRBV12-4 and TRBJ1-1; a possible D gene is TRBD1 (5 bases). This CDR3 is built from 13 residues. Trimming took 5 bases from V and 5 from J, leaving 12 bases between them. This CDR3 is CASSARRETEAFF. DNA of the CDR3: TGTGCCAGCAGTGCACGCAGGGAAACTGAAGCTTTCTTT.

CDR3 sequence reads: CASSFFRGPYEQYF. In DNA, the CDR3 is TGTGCCAGCAGTTTTTTCCGAGGGCCCTACGAGCAGTACTTC. The chain joins TRBV28 to TRBJ2-7; tentatively, D is TRBD2 (5 bases). Between the trimmed V and J ends, which lost 3 bases and 2 bases, there was a span of 11 bases. Germline V lookup: CDR1 MDHEN, CDR2 SYDVKM. This CDR3 has 14 residues. Full variable domain (rest looked up from reference TRBV28 and TRBJ2-7): DVKVTQSSRYLVKRTGEKVFLECVQDMDHENMFWYRQDPGLGLRLIYFSYDVKMKEKGDIPEGYSVSREKKERFSLILESASTNQTSMYLCASSFFRGPYEQYFGPGTRLTVT.

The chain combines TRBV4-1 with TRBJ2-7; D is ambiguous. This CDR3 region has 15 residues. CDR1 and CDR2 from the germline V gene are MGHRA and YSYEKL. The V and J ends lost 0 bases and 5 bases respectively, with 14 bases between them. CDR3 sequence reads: CASSQDGVGSDEQYF. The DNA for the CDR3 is TGCGCCAGCAGCCAAGATGGGGTTGGATCTGACGAGCAGTACTTC.

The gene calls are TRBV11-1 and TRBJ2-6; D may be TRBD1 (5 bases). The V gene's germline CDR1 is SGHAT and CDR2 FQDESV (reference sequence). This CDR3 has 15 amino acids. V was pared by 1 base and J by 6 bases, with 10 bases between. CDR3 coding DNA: TGTGCCAGCAGCTTAGTCCCAGGGTTGGCCAACGTCCTGACTTTC. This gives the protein CASSLVPGLANVLTF.

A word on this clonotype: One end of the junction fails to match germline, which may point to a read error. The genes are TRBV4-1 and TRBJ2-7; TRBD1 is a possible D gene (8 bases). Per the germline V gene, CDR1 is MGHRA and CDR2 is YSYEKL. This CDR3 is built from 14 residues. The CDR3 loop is CASSQGGGSYEQYF. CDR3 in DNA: TGTGCCAGCTCACAGGGGGGGGGCTCCTACGAGCAGTACTTC.

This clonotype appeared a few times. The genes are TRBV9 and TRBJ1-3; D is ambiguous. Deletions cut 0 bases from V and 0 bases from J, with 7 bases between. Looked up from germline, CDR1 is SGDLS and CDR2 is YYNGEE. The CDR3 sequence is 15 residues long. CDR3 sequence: CASSVEGDSGNTIYF. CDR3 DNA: TGTGCCAGCAGCGTAGAGGGCGACTCTGGAAACACCATATATTTT.

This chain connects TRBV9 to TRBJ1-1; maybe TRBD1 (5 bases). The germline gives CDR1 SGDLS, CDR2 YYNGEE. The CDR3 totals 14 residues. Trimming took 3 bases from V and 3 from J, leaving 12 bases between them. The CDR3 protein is CASSAGGPDTEAFF. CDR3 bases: TGTGCCAGCAGCGCGGGGGGTCCCGACACTGAAGCTTTCTTT.

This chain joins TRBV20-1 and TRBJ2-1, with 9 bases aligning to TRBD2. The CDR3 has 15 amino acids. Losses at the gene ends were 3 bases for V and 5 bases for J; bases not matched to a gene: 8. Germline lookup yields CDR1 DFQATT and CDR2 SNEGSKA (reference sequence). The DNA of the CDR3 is TGCAGTGCTAGGAGGATAGCGGGAGTAGACAATGAGCAGTTCTTC. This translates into CSARRIAGVDNEQFF.

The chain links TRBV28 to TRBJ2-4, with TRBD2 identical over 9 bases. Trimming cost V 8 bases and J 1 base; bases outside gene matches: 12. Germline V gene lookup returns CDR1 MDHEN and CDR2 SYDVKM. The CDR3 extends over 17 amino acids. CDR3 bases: TGTGCCAGCCATAAGTTAGCGGGAGAATCGGCCAAAAACATTCAGTACTTC. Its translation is CASHKLAGESAKNIQYF.

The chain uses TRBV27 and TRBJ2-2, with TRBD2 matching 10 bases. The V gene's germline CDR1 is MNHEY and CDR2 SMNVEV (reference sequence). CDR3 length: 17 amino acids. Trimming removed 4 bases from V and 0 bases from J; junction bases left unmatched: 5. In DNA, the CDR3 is TGTGCCAGCAGTTCTATAACTAGCGGGACGAACACCGGGGAGCTGTTTTTT. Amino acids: CASSSITSGTNTGELFF.

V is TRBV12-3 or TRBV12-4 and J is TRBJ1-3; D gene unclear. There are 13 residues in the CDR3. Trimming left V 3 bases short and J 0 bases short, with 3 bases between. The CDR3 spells CASSFFSGNTIYF. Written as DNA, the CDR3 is TGTGCCAGCAGTTTCTTCTCTGGAAACACCATATATTTT.

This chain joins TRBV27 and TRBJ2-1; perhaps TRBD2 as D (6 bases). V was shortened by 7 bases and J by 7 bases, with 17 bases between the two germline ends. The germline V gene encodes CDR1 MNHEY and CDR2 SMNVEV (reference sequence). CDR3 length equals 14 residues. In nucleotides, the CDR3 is TGTGCCAGCAAACCGGGACTCCCGTTTAATGAGCAGTTCTTC. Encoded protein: CASKPGLPFNEQFF.

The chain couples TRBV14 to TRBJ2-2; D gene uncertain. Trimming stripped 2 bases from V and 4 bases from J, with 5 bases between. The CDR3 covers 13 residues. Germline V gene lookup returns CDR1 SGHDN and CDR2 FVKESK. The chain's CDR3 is CASSQPSTGELFF. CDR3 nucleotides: TGTGCCAGCAGCCAACCCTCCACCGGGGAGCTGTTTTTT.

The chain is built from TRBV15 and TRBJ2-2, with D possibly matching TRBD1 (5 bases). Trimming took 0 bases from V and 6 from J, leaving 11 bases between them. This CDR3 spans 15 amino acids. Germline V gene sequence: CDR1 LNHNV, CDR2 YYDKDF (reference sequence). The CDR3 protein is CATSRDAGIAGELFF. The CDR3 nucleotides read TGTGCCACCAGCAGAGATGCAGGGATTGCCGGGGAGCTGTTTTTT. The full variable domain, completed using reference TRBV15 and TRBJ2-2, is DAMVIQNPRYQVTQFGKPVTLSCSQTLNHNVMYWYQQKSSQAPKLLFHYYDKDFNNEADTPDNFQSRRPNTSFCFLDIRSPGLGDTAMYLCATSRDAGIAGELFFGEGSRLTVL.

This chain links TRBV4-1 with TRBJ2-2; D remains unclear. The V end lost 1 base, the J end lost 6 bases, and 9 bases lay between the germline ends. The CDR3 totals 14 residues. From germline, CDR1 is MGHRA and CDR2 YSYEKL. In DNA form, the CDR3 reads TGCGCCAGCAGCCAAGTTATGACGCCCGGGGAGCTGTTTTTT. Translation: CASSQVMTPGELFF.

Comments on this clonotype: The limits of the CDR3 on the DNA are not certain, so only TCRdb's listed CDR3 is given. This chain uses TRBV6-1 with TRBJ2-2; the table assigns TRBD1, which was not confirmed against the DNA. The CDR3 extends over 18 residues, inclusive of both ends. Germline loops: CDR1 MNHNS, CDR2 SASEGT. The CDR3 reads CASTLRAGGRLNTGELFF.

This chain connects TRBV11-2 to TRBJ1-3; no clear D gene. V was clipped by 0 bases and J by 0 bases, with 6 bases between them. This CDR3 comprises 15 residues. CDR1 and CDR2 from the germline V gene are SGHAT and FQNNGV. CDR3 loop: CASSLEGGSGNTIYF. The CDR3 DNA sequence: TGTGCCAGCAGCTTAGAGGGAGGCTCTGGAAACACCATATATTTT.